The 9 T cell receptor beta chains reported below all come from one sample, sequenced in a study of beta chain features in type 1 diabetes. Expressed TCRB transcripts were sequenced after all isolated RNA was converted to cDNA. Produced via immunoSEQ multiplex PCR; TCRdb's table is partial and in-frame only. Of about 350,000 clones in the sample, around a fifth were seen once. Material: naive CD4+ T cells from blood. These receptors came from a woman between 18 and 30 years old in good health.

CDR3: CASSDGTGRNQYF. In nucleotides, the CDR3 is TGTGCCAGCAGTGACGGGACAGGGAGAAACCAGTACTTC. This rearrangement joins TRBV2 to TRBJ2-5; 9 positions agree with TRBD1. Germline loops: CDR1 SNHLY, CDR2 FYNNEI. CDR3 length equals 13 residues. V lost 3 bases to trimming and J lost 10 bases; unmatched junction nucleotides: 6.

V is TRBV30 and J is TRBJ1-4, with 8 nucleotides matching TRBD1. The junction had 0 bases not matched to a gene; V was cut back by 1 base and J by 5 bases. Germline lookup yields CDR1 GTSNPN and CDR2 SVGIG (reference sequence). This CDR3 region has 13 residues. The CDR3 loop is CAWSGQGNEKLFF. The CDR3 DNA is TGTGCCTGGAGTGGACAGGGGAATGAAAAACTGTTTTTT.

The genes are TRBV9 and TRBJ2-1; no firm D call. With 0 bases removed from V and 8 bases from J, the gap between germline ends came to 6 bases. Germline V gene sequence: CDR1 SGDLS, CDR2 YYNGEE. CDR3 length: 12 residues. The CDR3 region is CASSVGVDEQFF. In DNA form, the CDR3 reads TGTGCCAGCAGCGTAGGTGTCGATGAGCAGTTCTTC.

This chain's CDR3 is CSVPGTGGEKLFF. The DNA for the CDR3 is TGCAGCGTTCCCGGGACAGGGGGTGAAAAACTGTTTTTT. V and J are TRBV29-1 and TRBJ1-4; TRBD1 agrees at 11 bases. Germline CDR1 SQVTM, CDR2 ANQGSEA. V lost 5 bases to trimming and J lost 7 bases; unmatched junction nucleotides: 3. The CDR3 runs 13 residues.

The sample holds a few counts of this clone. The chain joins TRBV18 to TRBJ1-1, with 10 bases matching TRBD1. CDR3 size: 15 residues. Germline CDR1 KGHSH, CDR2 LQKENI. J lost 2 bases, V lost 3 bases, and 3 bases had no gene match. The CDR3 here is CASSPATGGNTEAFF. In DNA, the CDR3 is TGTGCCAGCTCACCGGCGACAGGGGGCAACACTGAAGCTTTCTTT.

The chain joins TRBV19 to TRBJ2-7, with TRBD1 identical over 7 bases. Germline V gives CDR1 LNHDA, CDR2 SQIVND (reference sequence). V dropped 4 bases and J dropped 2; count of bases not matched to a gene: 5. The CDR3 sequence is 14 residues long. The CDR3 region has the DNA TGTGCCAGTAGTACCACCGGGACAGCCTACGAGCAGTACTTC. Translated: CASSTTGTAYEQYF.

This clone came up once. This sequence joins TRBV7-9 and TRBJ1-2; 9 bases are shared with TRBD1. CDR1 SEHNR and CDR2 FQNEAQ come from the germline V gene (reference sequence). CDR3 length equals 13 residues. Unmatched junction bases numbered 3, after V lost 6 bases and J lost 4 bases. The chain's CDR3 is CASRDRGPYGYTF. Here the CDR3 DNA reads TGTGCCAGCAGGGACAGGGGCCCCTATGGCTACACCTTC.

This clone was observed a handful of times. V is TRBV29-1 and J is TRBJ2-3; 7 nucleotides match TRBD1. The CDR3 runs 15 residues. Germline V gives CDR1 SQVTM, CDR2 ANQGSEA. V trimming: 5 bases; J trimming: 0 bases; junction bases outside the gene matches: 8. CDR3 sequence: CSVSPGQTSTDTQYF. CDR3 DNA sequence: TGCAGCGTTTCGCCGGGACAGACTAGCACAGATACGCAGTATTTT.

CDR3 sequence (DNA): TGTGCCAGTAGTACCGGGACAGGGAACACTGAAGCTTTCTTT. Translation: CASSTGTGNTEAFF. This chain links TRBV19 with TRBJ1-1; TRBD1 agrees at 8 bases. This CDR3 comprises 14 residues. Losses at the gene ends were 4 bases for V and 1 base for J; bases not matched to a gene: 2. The germline V gene has CDR1 LNHDA and CDR2 SQIVND (reference sequence).